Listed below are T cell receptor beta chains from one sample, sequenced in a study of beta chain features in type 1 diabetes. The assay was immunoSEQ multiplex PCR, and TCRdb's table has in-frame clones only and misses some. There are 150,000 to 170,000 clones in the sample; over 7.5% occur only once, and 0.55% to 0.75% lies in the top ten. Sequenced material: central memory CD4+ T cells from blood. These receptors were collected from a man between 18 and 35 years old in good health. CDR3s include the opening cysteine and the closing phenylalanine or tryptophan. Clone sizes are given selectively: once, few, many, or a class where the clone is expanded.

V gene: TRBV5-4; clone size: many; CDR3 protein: CASSRKLAASTDTQYF
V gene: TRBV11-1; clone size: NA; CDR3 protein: CASSLSVAGSTDTQYF
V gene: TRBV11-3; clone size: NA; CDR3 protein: CASSQGPDTGELFF
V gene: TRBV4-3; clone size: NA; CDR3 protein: CASSQHPDSGNTIYF
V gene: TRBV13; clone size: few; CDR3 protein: CASSPRTSKRIDTQYF
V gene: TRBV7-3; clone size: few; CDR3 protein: CASSSQGGNTEAFF
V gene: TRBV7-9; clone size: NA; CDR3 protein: CASSLEGVGHIYF
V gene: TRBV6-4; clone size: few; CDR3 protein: CASSLAGDTDTQYF
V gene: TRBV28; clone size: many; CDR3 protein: CASSSTGANYGYTF
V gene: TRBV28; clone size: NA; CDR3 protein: CASSFGTGVHEQYF